The 21 T cell receptor beta chains below were found in one sample sequenced in a study of T cell responses to AZD1222 COVID-19 vaccine. Here immunoSEQ multiplex PCR was the method, and the copy in TCRdb shows in-frame clones only, minus some. The sample lists around 130,000 clones; 75% to 95% were seen once. The sample consisted of peripheral blood, taken 28 days after the second AZD1222 dose. These receptors were obtained from an adult who received the AZD1222 COVID-19 vaccine.

This chain uses TRBV5-1 with TRBJ2-1; 9 positions match TRBD1. The CDR3 has 14 residues. The germline V gene has CDR1 SGHRS and CDR2 YFSETQ. J was trimmed by 8 bases and V by 4 bases; bases with no gene match: 7. The chain's CDR3 is CASSKGQGVDEQFF. The DNA for the CDR3 is TGCGCCAGCAGCAAGGGACAGGGCGTCGATGAGCAGTTCTTC.

V and J are TRBV7-2 and TRBJ1-2, with TRBD1 matching 9 bases. This CDR3 is 12 amino acids long. The germline gives CDR1 SGHTA, CDR2 FQGNSA. The V gene end was trimmed by 5 bases and the J gene end by 8 bases; junction bases not matched to a gene: 3. CDR3 in amino acids: CASSQDRGGYTF. The CDR3 nucleotides are TGTGCCAGCAGCCAGGACAGGGGCGGCTACACCTTC.

The chain couples TRBV18 to TRBJ1-2; D may be TRBD1 (5 bases). V lost 0 bases to trimming and J lost 6 bases, with 11 bases between them. The CDR3 length is 14 residues. The germline CDR1 and CDR2 sequences are KGHSH and LQKENI. This CDR3 is CASSPPGGVDGYTF. The CDR3 DNA is TGTGCCAGCTCACCACCGGGGGGAGTGGATGGCTACACCTTC.

This rearrangement joins TRBV11-2 to TRBJ2-3, with 11 positions matching TRBD2. V shed 4 bases, J shed 1 base, and the junction held 1 base outside the gene matches. Looked up from germline, CDR1 is SGHAT and CDR2 is FQNNGV. This CDR3 region has 15 residues. CDR3 nucleotides: TGTGCCAGCAGCTCGACTAGCGGGGGCACAGATACGCAGTATTTT. The encoded protein is CASSSTSGGTDTQYF.

The sample holds one count of this clone. The V and J genes are TRBV5-1 and TRBJ1-2, with TRBD1 identical over 8 bases. Trimming removed 6 bases from V and 0 bases from J; junction bases left unmatched: 7. The CDR3 length is 15 residues. Germline-derived CDR1 and CDR2 are SGHRS and YFSETQ. The CDR3 DNA sequence: TGCGCCAGCATGACAGGGGTCGCCGCTAACTATGGCTACACCTTC. Protein: CASMTGVAANYGYTF.

The chain employs TRBV18 and TRBJ2-7, with a weak D call TRBD1 (6 bases). The CDR3 extends over 13 amino acids. Trimming shortened V by 3 bases and J by 6 bases, and 12 bases separated the two germline ends. Per the germline V gene, CDR1 is KGHSH and CDR2 is LQKENI. The CDR3 sequence: CASSPLTGTEQYV. The CDR3 DNA sequence: TGTGCCAGCTCACCTTTAACAGGGACCGAGCAGTACGTC.

This clone was seen once. The V gene is TRBV5-1, the J gene TRBJ2-1; TRBD1 agrees at 7 bases. The CDR3 loop spans 16 amino acids. Germline V gene lookup returns CDR1 SGHRS and CDR2 YFSETQ. The ends lost 0 bases at V and 4 bases at J; junction bases unmatched: 7. The CDR3 region has the DNA TGCGCCAGCAGCTTGGCCGGAGGACAGGCTTACAATGAGCAGTTCTTC. Its translation: CASSLAGGQAYNEQFF.

This rearrangement joins TRBV10-3 to TRBJ1-5, with D maybe TRBD1 (6 bases). V lost 2 bases, J lost 2 bases, and 10 bases lay in between. This CDR3 is built from 15 residues. The germline V gene has CDR1 ENHRY and CDR2 SYGVKD. The CDR3 protein is CAISEGGLGNQPQHF. The CDR3 DNA reads as TGTGCCATCAGTGAGGGGGGCCTGGGCAATCAGCCCCAGCATTTT.

The chain joins TRBV10-3 to TRBJ2-2; TRBD2 aligns across 12 bases. CDR3 size: 17 residues. V lost 1 base and J lost 1; bases outside the gene matches: 1. Germline V CDR1 and CDR2: ENHRY, SYGVKD. The CDR3 coding sequence is TGTGCCATCAGTGAGTTGGGACTAGCGGGGAACACCGGGGAGCTGTTTTTT. Its translation: CAISELGLAGNTGELFF.

The chain combines TRBV7-2 with TRBJ1-5; weak D call: TRBD1 (5 bases). There are 14 residues in the CDR3. Germline lookup yields CDR1 SGHTA and CDR2 FQGNSA. Trimming took off 1 base at V and 1 base at J, with 5 bases between the two ends. CDR3 DNA: TGTGCCAGCAGCTTAGACAGGAGCAATCAGCCCCAGCATTTT. Translated: CASSLDRSNQPQHF.

The chain recombines TRBV27 with TRBJ2-3; D possibly uses TRBD1 or TRBD2 (5 bases each). Per the germline V gene, CDR1 is MNHEY and CDR2 is SMNVEV (reference sequence). This CDR3 spans 14 amino acids. V was pared by 8 bases and J by 4 bases, with 16 bases between. This CDR3 is CASGRDPDPDTQYF. The CDR3 DNA reads as TGTGCCAGCGGCCGGGACCCCGACCCAGATACGCAGTATTTT.

The chain uses TRBV19 and TRBJ1-5; D may be TRBD1 (6 bases). CDR3 length: 16 residues. Looked up from germline, CDR1 is LNHDA and CDR2 is SQIVND (reference sequence). V lost 4 bases to trimming and J lost 6 bases, with 19 bases between them. The CDR3 here is CASSRVGRGVGQPQHF. The CDR3 coding sequence is TGTGCCAGTAGTAGGGTCGGCAGGGGTGTAGGTCAGCCCCAGCATTTT.

V gene TRBV5-1 combines with J gene TRBJ1-1; perhaps TRBD1 as D (6 bases). The germline gives CDR1 SGHRS, CDR2 YFSETQ. V lost 4 bases, J lost 3 bases, and 13 bases lay in between. The CDR3 length is 14 residues. The CDR3: CASSPGHEDTEAFF. In DNA form, the CDR3 reads TGCGCCAGCAGCCCGGGACACGAGGACACTGAAGCTTTCTTT.

The chain is built from TRBV2 and TRBJ1-3; no reliable D call. The CDR3 spans 14 residues. Trimming took 7 bases from V and 0 from J, leaving 10 bases between them. Germline CDR1 reads SNHLY; CDR2 reads FYNNEI. CDR3 DNA sequence: TGTGCCAGCACCCCCACCCGCTCTGGAAACACCATATATTTT. It yields the protein CASTPTRSGNTIYF.

This chain joins TRBV4-3 and TRBJ2-1; D not resolved. V was cut by 1 base and J by 9 bases, with 10 bases left in between. CDR3 size: 13 residues. Germline values: CDR1 LGHNA, CDR2 YSLEER. CDR3 in DNA: TGCGCCAGCAGCCAAGCTTTCCTAAGTGAGCAGTTCTTC. It specifies CASSQAFLSEQFF.

This chain joins TRBV30 and TRBJ1-1, with TRBD1 matching over 7 bases. After removal of 7 bases from V and 6 bases from J, the junction contained 11 bases not matched to a gene. CDR1 is GTSNPN, CDR2 SVGIG, per germline (reference sequence). The CDR3 extends over 13 amino acids. The CDR3 reads CAYRQGSGSEAFF. CDR3 DNA sequence: TGTGCCTACAGACAGGGAAGTGGCTCTGAAGCTTTCTTT.

The chain carries TRBV18 and TRBJ1-1; the match to TRBD1 covers 8 bases. Germline CDR1 KGHSH, CDR2 LQKENI. This CDR3 comprises 15 residues. After removal of 8 bases from V and 3 bases from J, the junction contained 11 bases not matched to a gene. The CDR3 spells CASIRQGLGDTEAFF. CDR3 bases: TGTGCCAGCATCCGACAGGGGCTGGGAGACACTGAAGCTTTCTTT.

This rearrangement joins TRBV2 to TRBJ1-4; weak D call: TRBD1 (5 bases). This CDR3 has 16 amino acids. Germline lookup yields CDR1 SNHLY and CDR2 FYNNEI. V lost 5 bases to trimming and J lost 5 bases, with 18 bases between them. The CDR3 DNA follows: TGTGCCAGCAGTCCCGGAGCGACGGGGGGAAATGAAAAACTGTTTTTT. As protein: CASSPGATGGNEKLFF.

The CDR3 region is CASSPNRGGDSPLHF. CDR3 sequence (DNA): TGTGCCAGCTCACCTAACAGGGGGGGGGACTCACCCCTCCACTTT. The rearrangement joins TRBV18 to TRBJ1-6; 8 positions match TRBD1. This CDR3 spans 15 amino acids. The V and J ends lost 3 bases and 10 bases, in that order; junction bases with no gene match: 8. CDR1 KGHSH and CDR2 LQKENI come from the germline V gene.

This rearrangement joins TRBV19 to TRBJ1-1; D unclear. Germline V lookup: CDR1 LNHDA, CDR2 SQIVND (reference sequence). This CDR3 is 17 amino acids long. The V gene lost 1 base and the J gene lost 0 bases, with 15 bases spanning the gap. The CDR3 loop reads CASSIGRGILMNTEAFF. CDR3 coding DNA: TGTGCCAGTAGTATAGGTCGGGGAATCCTAATGAACACTGAAGCTTTCTTT.

This chain links TRBV7-8 with TRBJ2-3; 15 positions agree with TRBD2. This CDR3 has 17 residues. The ends lost 4 bases at V and 4 bases at J; junction bases unmatched: 6. CDR1 is SGHVS and CDR2 is FQNEAQ in the germline V gene. The CDR3 loop is CASSYGLAGGRADTQYF. The CDR3 region has the DNA TGTGCCAGCAGCTACGGACTAGCGGGAGGGCGAGCAGATACGCAGTATTTT.